This TCR beta chain emerged from a study of blood T cells in healthy people across ages. Germline assignment: CDR1 MGHRA and CDR2 YSYEKL. The V and J ends lost 3 bases and 0 bases, in that order; junction bases with no gene match: 12. CDR3 length: 20 residues. As concerns this clonotype: Its antigen is still unknown.

Study-wide findings and caveats: A roughly linear age-dependent decrease characterized TCR beta diversity per million T cells. When one million T cells were used, diversity estimates were thought to be underestimates.

The authors ran a second PCR of about 6 to 11 cycles using a sample-barcoded 5' primer and a J-beta primer mix. Each TCR beta cDNA got a 12-nucleotide random molecular identifier. Using its own MiXCR run on the 5' RACE reads, TCRdb lists one record per CDR3 protein. The sample holds about 670,000 distinct CDR3 sequences, around 38% seen once. The sample comprised blood. This sequence was found in an elderly man in good health. This chain uses TRBV4-1 with TRBJ2-3, with 13 bases lining up with TRBD2. Here the CDR3 DNA reads TGCGCCAGCAGCCAGCCTTTCAGTACTAGCGGGGGGGCTAGCACAGATACGCAGTATTTT. Its protein is CASSQPFSTSGGASTDTQYF.